Given below is one T cell receptor beta chain in context. Data came from immunoSEQ multiplex PCR; TCRdb stores just in-frame clones and leaves some out. This sample has over 45,000 clones, with 75% to 85% found just once. This entry is derived from a study of OX40 agonist ivuxolimab in advanced cancers. Study information: Patients were infused with ivuxolimab every 2 weeks at 0.01 to 10 mg/kg.

This CDR3 spans 19 amino acids. The germline CDR1 and CDR2 sequences are SGHTA and FQGNSA. Trimming removed 1 base at V and 0 bases at J, with 16 bases between. The sample was CD4+ or CD8+ T cells sorted from blood, taken in a trial of the OX40 agonist ivuxolimab. The clonotype originates from an adult with an advanced solid tumor such as melanoma, head and neck, liver or kidney cancer. The chain uses TRBV7-2 and TRBJ1-6; D call uncertain. The CDR3 is CASSLGPWGAGSYNSPLHF. The CDR3 DNA sequence: TGTGCCAGCAGCTTAGGCCCATGGGGTGCGGGCTCCTATAATTCACCCCTCCACTTT. Using reference TRBV7-2 and TRBJ1-6 for the parts outside the CDR3, the full variable domain is GAGVSQSPSNKVTEKGKDVELRCDPISGHTALYWYRQSLGQGLEFLIYFQGNSAPDKSGLPSDRFSAERTGGSVSTLTIQRTQQEDSAVYLCASSLGPWGAGSYNSPLHFGNGTRLTVT.